This TCR beta chain was identified in a study of T cells in narcolepsy. At the level of the study: Healthy controls were enrolled alongside patients with narcolepsy type 1 or type 2. Study-wide results and limits: Same-patient CSF and blood CD4+ T cell clonotypes included HCRT-specific and TRIB2-specific autoreactive ones.

Generated by immunoSEQ multiplex PCR, the TCRdb table keeps only in-frame clones and is missing some. The profile shows roughly 17,000 clones, around 77% of them singletons. Notes on this clone: Antigen: not known.

The sample consisted of CD45RA- memory CD8+ T cells from PBMCs. This clonotype originated in a human donor with narcolepsy.

The CDR3 DNA sequence: TGTGCCAGCAGCTTAGAACTATCGAAGGGGATGAACACCGGGGAGCTGTTTTTT. Protein: CASSLELSKGMNTGELFF. V and J are TRBV7-6 and TRBJ2-2; D might be TRBD1 (5 bases). Per the germline V gene, CDR1 is SGHVS and CDR2 is FNYEAQ. There are 18 residues in the CDR3. The V gene lost 1 base and the J gene lost 1 base, with 16 bases spanning the gap.